This T cell receptor (beta chain) is from a study of blood T cells in healthy people across ages. The CDR3 sequence is 14 residues long. Germline V gives CDR1 MNHEY, CDR2 SMNVEV (reference sequence). V dropped 6 bases and J dropped 6; count of bases not matched to a gene: 9. Primers used in a second PCR of roughly 6 to 12 cycles were a sample-barcoded 5' primer and a J-beta primer mix. One entry per CDR3 protein, called by TCRdb with MiXCR from the 5' RACE reads. The profile shows roughly 700,000 distinct CDR3 sequences, 25% of them singletons. Donors ranged from about 6 to 90 years old and were healthy Caucasians in Russia. This clonotype turned up a few times. These data also featured in a second study, about T cells of mothers and their children. That source reports: Comparable shaping of TCR recombination output by thymic selection was observed in related and unrelated pairs.

The V call is TRBV27, the J call TRBJ2-7; 9 nucleotides align to TRBD1. The sample comprised blood. This clonotype was sampled from a boy aged 10-17 years in good health. The CDR3 spells CASRKGTGFVEQYF. The CDR3 coding sequence is TGTGCCAGCAGAAAAGGGACAGGGTTTGTCGAGCAGTACTTC.